Detailed here is one TCR beta chain. The antigen is not known. Profiling relied on immunoSEQ multiplex PCR, and the TCRdb table lists in-frame clones only, not all of them. The table has roughly 2.5 million clones, over 85% seen once; the top ten hold more than 0.12%. These data come from a study of shared clonotypes between healthy human individuals. Study at large: The study drew on two women and a few men aged 18 to 49 as donors. The study used three CD4 naive, three CD4 memory, two CD8 naive and one CD8 memory plate per donor. Study results and caveats: A handful of donors had 5% to 6.5% of their naive CD4 clonotypes in common. On the whole, naive subsets had larger estimated richness than memory subsets had.

Per the germline V gene, CDR1 is LNHDA and CDR2 is SQIVND (reference sequence). The CDR3 has 13 amino acids. Trimming left V 5 bases short and J 5 bases short, with 13 bases between. The specimen was naive CD4+ T cells sorted from blood. Subset noted: CD45RA+ positively selected. This sequence was found in a man younger than 30 in good health. V is TRBV19 and J is TRBJ2-7, with D possibly TRBD2 on 6 matching bases. The CDR3, as DNA: TGTGCCAGTAGTCACCAGGGCGGGGACGAGCAGTACTTC. It codes for CASSHQGGDEQYF.